The 8 T cell receptor beta chains reported below all come from one sample, sequenced in a study of neoadjuvant anti-PD-1 for oral cavity cancer. Produced via immunoSEQ multiplex PCR; TCRdb's table is partial and in-frame only. The table includes roughly 14,000 clones, approximately 63% detected once. Material: PBMCs, obtained before nivolumab (anti-PD-1) treatment. These receptors originate from a person aged 35 to 85 with oral cavity squamous cell carcinoma.

The chain couples TRBV9 to TRBJ1-2; no firm D call. Looked up from germline, CDR1 is SGDLS and CDR2 is YYNGEE. The V end was cut by 0 bases, the J end by 4 bases, with 13 bases between. The CDR3 has 15 residues. The CDR3 region has the DNA TGTGCCAGCAGCGTAGCTACCGGAGTTCTCTATGGCTACACCTTC. Amino acids: CASSVATGVLYGYTF.

The chain recombines TRBV6-6 with TRBJ1-5, with 7 bases aligning to TRBD1. The CDR3 loop spans 13 amino acids. CDR1 is MNHNY and CDR2 is SVGAGI in the germline V gene (reference sequence). V shed 5 bases, J shed 7 bases, and the junction held 5 bases outside the gene matches. The CDR3 reads CASSPGQLQPQHF. The CDR3 DNA follows: TGTGCCAGCAGTCCGGGACAGCTCCAGCCCCAGCATTTT.

V and J are TRBV27 and TRBJ2-7; no definite D call. V gave up 5 bases and J gave up 4 bases, with 3 bases separating them. Per germline, CDR1 MNHEY and CDR2 SMNVEV (reference sequence). The CDR3 is 10 amino acids. Written as DNA, the CDR3 is TGTGCCAGCAGTCATTACGAGCAGTACTTC. Its protein product is CASSHYEQYF.

The chain couples TRBV7-3 to TRBJ1-1, with 9 nucleotides matching TRBD1. The CDR3 consists of 18 residues. V gave up 4 bases and J gave up 2 bases; unmatched junction bases: 14. Per germline, CDR1 SGHTA and CDR2 FQGTGA. CDR3 residues: CASSSYRGTGQVNTEAFF. As DNA, the CDR3 is TGTGCCAGCAGCTCCTACCGGGGGACAGGGCAAGTCAACACTGAAGCTTTCTTT.

The J gene is TRBJ2-7, the V gene TRBV5-1; D not resolved. The CDR3 consists of 13 residues. V was pared by 1 base and J by 2 bases, with 7 bases between. Germline lookup yields CDR1 SGHRS and CDR2 YFSETQ. The CDR3 sequence: CASSLQDTYEQYF. Here the CDR3 DNA reads TGCGCCAGCAGCTTGCAGGATACCTACGAGCAGTACTTC.

V and J are TRBV6-5 and TRBJ1-5, with D unresolved. In germline, CDR1 is MNHEY, CDR2 SVGAGI. V lost 6 bases to trimming and J lost 0 bases, with 6 bases between them. There are 13 residues in the CDR3. The CDR3 DNA reads as TGTGCCAGCAGAGTAGGTAGCAATCAGCCCCAGCATTTT. Encoded protein: CASRVGSNQPQHF.

The chain recombines TRBV11-3 with TRBJ2-7, with 9 bases aligning to TRBD1. Germline V CDR1 and CDR2: SGHNT, YENEEA. V dropped 5 bases and J dropped 3; count of bases not matched to a gene: 2. The CDR3 has 13 amino acids. CDR3 sequence (DNA): TGTGCCAGCAGCCGACAGGGGGGCTACGAGCAGTACTTC. Translated, it gives CASSRQGGYEQYF.

The chain uses TRBV5-1 and TRBJ1-4; 7 bases fit TRBD1. Trimming at V came to 4 bases and at J to 7 bases, leaving 7 bases not matched to a gene. The CDR3 covers 14 residues. From germline, CDR1 is SGHRS and CDR2 YFSETQ. CDR3 sequence: CASSHRQGAEKLFF. CDR3 DNA sequence: TGCGCCAGCAGCCATAGACAGGGCGCTGAAAAACTGTTTTTT.